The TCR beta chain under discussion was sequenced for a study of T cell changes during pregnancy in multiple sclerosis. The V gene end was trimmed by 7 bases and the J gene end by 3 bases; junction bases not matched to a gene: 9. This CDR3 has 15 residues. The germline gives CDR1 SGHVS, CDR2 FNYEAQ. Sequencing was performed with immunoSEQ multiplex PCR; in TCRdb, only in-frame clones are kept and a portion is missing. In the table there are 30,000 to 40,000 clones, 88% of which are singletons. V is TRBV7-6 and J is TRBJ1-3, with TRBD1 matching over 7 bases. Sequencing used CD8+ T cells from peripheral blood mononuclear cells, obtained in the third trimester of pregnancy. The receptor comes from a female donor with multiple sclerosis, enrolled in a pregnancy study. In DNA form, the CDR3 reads TGTGCCAGCACCGAGGGGGCTGCAGGTGGAAACACCATATATTTT. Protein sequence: CASTEGAAGGNTIYF.